This T cell receptor (beta chain) emerged from a study of neurological immune-mediated disorders. 5'RACE with 10-nucleotide random UMIs produced the cDNA. TCRdb recomputed calls from the 5' RACE reads with MiXCR, one row per CDR3 protein. This sample has more than 35,000 distinct CDR3 sequences; about 6% occur once, and the top ten carry around 0.52%. CD4+ or CD8+ T cells, 1 million per library, were used for sorted libraries. The study, taken as a whole, reports: HTLV-1-associated myelopathy had the most TCR clonal expansion, while multiple sclerosis had the least, a level that fell below healthy controls.

The table lists this clonotype with many counts. Its antigen remains unidentified. Germline V gene lookup returns CDR1 DFQATT and CDR2 SNEGSKA (reference sequence). Trimming took 3 bases from V and 7 from J; bases not matched to a gene: 9. The CDR3 length is 14 residues. This receptor was taken from a woman aged 40 to 50 in good health. The chain is built from TRBV20-1 and TRBJ2-1; 7 nucleotides agree with TRBD1. The specimen was CD4+ T cells from blood. CDR3 DNA sequence: TGCAGTGCTAGGAAGCAGGGGGATAGGAATGAGCAGTTCTTC. It translates to CSARKQGDRNEQFF.